Listed below are T cell receptor beta chains from one sample, sequenced in a study of blood T cell repertoires in COVID-19. Some clones are missing from TCRdb's copy, which holds only in-frame ones; the method was immunoSEQ multiplex PCR. Among 120,000 or so clones listed, approximately 79% were seen once. The sample was peripheral blood. These receptors all stem from an elderly woman with active or convalescent COVID-19. The CDR3 runs from the conserved cysteine through the conserved F or W. The D gene is left open where the match is weak. Size values are once, few and many counts, or a class for expanded clones, and some rows have none.

size: -; V: TRBV19; length: 12; D: -; J: TRBJ2-1; DNA: TGTGCCAGTAGTGTCAATTACAATGAGCAGTTCTTC; CDR3: CASSVNYNEQFF
size: -; V: TRBV7-2; length: 16; D: -; J: TRBJ1-4; DNA: TGTGCCAGCAGCTTTGCCCGCCGGACAGTAAATGAAAAACTGTTTTTT; CDR3: CASSFARRTVNEKLFF
size: few; V: TRBV7-9; length: 14; D: TRBD1; J: TRBJ1-2; DNA: TGTGCCAGCAGTTCGACAGGGGCAAACTGGGGCTACACCTTC; CDR3: CASSSTGANWGYTF
size: -; V: TRBV4-1; length: 15; D: TRBD1; J: TRBJ2-7; DNA: TGCGCCAGCAGCCTCCGGGACAGCGGCTCCTACGAGCAGTACTTC; CDR3: CASSLRDSGSYEQYF
size: -; V: TRBV27; length: 14; D: TRBD1; J: TRBJ1-2; DNA: TGTGCCAGCAGTTCGGACAGGGCTGCCTATGGCTACACCTTC; CDR3: CASSSDRAAYGYTF
size: -; V: TRBV29-1; length: 9; D: -; J: TRBJ2-1; DNA: TGCAGCGTGGAGGCCAAGCAGTTCTTC; CDR3: CSVEAKQFF
size: -; V: TRBV19; length: 16; D: -; J: TRBJ2-3; DNA: TGTGCCAGTAGGGGACACCTAGCGGAAAGCACAGATACGCAGTATTTT; CDR3: CASRGHLAESTDTQYF
size: -; V: TRBV28; length: 16; D: TRBD2; J: TRBJ2-1; DNA: TGTGCCAGCAGTTTAGGGTTGAGCGGGAGAAACAATGAGCAGTTCTTC; CDR3: CASSLGLSGRNNEQFF
size: -; V: TRBV6-5; length: 14; D: -; J: TRBJ1-1; DNA: TGTGCCAGCTTCCCGGTGGCGGAGCGCACTGAAGCTTTCTTT; CDR3: CASFPVAERTEAFF
size: -; V: TRBV19; length: 14; D: TRBD1; J: TRBJ2-2; DNA: TGTGCCAGTAGAAGGACAGGGGCAACCGGGGAGCTGTTTTTT; CDR3: CASRRTGATGELFF
size: -; V: TRBV7-2; length: 17; D: TRBD2; J: TRBJ2-2; DNA: TGTGCCAGCAGCTTTAGGGGGGCTAGCGGGAGAATAGGGGAGCTGTTTTTT; CDR3: CASSFRGASGRIGELFF
size: -; V: TRBV7-2; length: 15; D: TRBD1; J: TRBJ1-5; DNA: TGTGCCAGCAGCTTCCGGACAGGGGGGGACCAGCCCCAGCATTTT; CDR3: CASSFRTGGDQPQHF
size: -; V: TRBV28; length: 13; D: -; J: TRBJ1-2; DNA: TGTGCCAGCAGTTCACCGGGGGGAGGTGGCTACACCTTC; CDR3: CASSSPGGGGYTF
size: -; V: TRBV10-3; length: 16; D: TRBD2; J: TRBJ2-3; DNA: TGTGCCATCAGTGGTGGGGCTAGCGGGGGCACAGATACGCAGTATTTT; CDR3: CAISGGASGGTDTQYF
size: once; V: TRBV28; length: 15; D: -; J: TRBJ2-5; DNA: TGTGCCAGCAGTTTCACCAGGTCCCCCCACGAGACCCAGTACTTC; CDR3: CASSFTRSPHETQYF
size: once; V: TRBV6-5; length: 13; D: -; J: TRBJ2-1; DNA: TGTGCCAGCAGCCGGGGGTGGGGTGGTGAGCAGTTCTTC; CDR3: CASSRGWGGEQFF
size: few; V: TRBV4-1; length: 14; D: TRBD1; J: TRBJ2-7; DNA: TGCGCCAGCAGCCCGCGGGACAGGGCCAACGAGCAGTACTTC; CDR3: CASSPRDRANEQYF
size: -; V: TRBV7-9; length: 15; D: -; J: TRBJ1-2; DNA: TGTGCCAGCAGCCCCAGAGGAGGGGTCAGCTATGGCTACACCTTC; CDR3: CASSPRGGVSYGYTF
size: few; V: TRBV5-1; length: 17; D: -; J: TRBJ2-1; DNA: TGCGCCAGCAGCTTGGTCTTGGGTCCGGGACTGTACAATGAGCAGTTCTTC; CDR3: CASSLVLGPGLYNEQFF
size: -; V: TRBV5-5; length: 14; D: -; J: TRBJ2-3; DNA: TGTGCCAGCAGCCCGCGACAGAGCACAGATACGCAGTATTTT; CDR3: CASSPRQSTDTQYF
size: -; V: TRBV7-9; length: 16; D: TRBD2; J: TRBJ2-1; DNA: TGTGCCAGCAGCTTATCGGGGGCGGGAGGGTCCAATGAGCAGTTCTTC; CDR3: CASSLSGAGGSNEQFF
size: -; V: TRBV6-2/TRBV6-3; length: 16; D: TRBD1; J: TRBJ2-7; DNA: TGTGCCAGCAGTTACGTCTTAGGGGGCCATCGTTACGAGCAGTACTTC; CDR3: CASSYVLGGHRYEQYF
size: once; V: TRBV7-2; length: 17; D: TRBD2; J: TRBJ2-1; DNA: TGTGCCAGCAGCTTATCCGGGACTAGCGGGAGGTACAATGAGCAGTTCTTC; CDR3: CASSLSGTSGRYNEQFF
size: -; V: TRBV28; length: 17; D: TRBD1; J: TRBJ2-7; DNA: TGTGCCAGCAGTTTAGCCCAAGAGACAGGGGGTCACCACGAGCAGTACTTC; CDR3: CASSLAQETGGHHEQYF
size: -; V: TRBV2; length: 15; D: TRBD2; J: TRBJ2-7; DNA: TGTGCCAGCAGTATCCGACTAGCGCTTACCTACGAGCAGTACTTC; CDR3: CASSIRLALTYEQYF
size: few; V: TRBV1; length: 14; D: -; J: TRBJ2-1; DNA: TGCACCAGCAGCCAAGACGCCGGGGTGGGGGAGCAGTTCTTC; CDR3: CTSSQDAGVGEQFF
size: once; V: TRBV15; length: 14; D: -; J: TRBJ2-7; DNA: TGTGCCACCAGCACTGGGACTCGTCCCTACGAGCAGTACTTC; CDR3: CATSTGTRPYEQYF
size: -; V: TRBV7-9; length: 13; D: -; J: TRBJ2-2; DNA: TGTGCCAGCAGCTTAGGTCTAGGAGGGGAGCTGTTTTTT; CDR3: CASSLGLGGELFF
size: -; V: TRBV3-1/TRBV3-2; length: 15; D: -; J: TRBJ2-3; DNA: TGTGCCAGCAGCCAAGGATGGACTAGCACAGATACGCAGTATTTT; CDR3: CASSQGWTSTDTQYF
size: -; V: TRBV28; length: 14; D: TRBD1; J: TRBJ1-1; DNA: TGTGCCAGCAGTTACGGACAGGGGGCGTTGAAAGCTTTCTTT; CDR3: CASSYGQGALKAFF
size: -; V: TRBV9; length: 12; D: -; J: TRBJ1-1; DNA: TGTGCCAGCAGCACGCTGGGGGGGCTGGCTTTCTTT; CDR3: CASSTLGGLAFF
size: -; V: TRBV5-1; length: 15; D: TRBD2; J: TRBJ2-1; DNA: TGCGCCAGCAGCGCTGGGACTAGCGGGAACAATGAGCAGTTCTTC; CDR3: CASSAGTSGNNEQFF
size: -; V: TRBV28; length: 13; D: -; J: TRBJ2-7; DNA: TGTGCCAGCGGGGAGACGCCATCCTACGAGCAGTACTTC; CDR3: CASGETPSYEQYF
size: -; V: TRBV4-1; length: 16; D: -; J: TRBJ2-3; DNA: TGCGCCAGCAGCCTAGGGACACCTAAGAACACAGATACGCAGTATTTT; CDR3: CASSLGTPKNTDTQYF
size: -; V: TRBV19; length: 12; D: TRBD1; J: TRBJ1-4; DNA: TGTGCCAGTAGGGACAGGGGCGAAAAACTGTTTTTT; CDR3: CASRDRGEKLFF
size: -; V: TRBV30; length: 13; D: TRBD1; J: TRBJ2-7; DNA: TGTGCCTGGACCGGACAGGGGGCGCTTGGGCAGTACTTC; CDR3: CAWTGQGALGQYF
size: -; V: TRBV6-1; length: 16; D: TRBD1; J: TRBJ1-5; DNA: TGTGCCAGCAGTGAAGGGGACAGCTATAGCAATCAGCCCCAGCATTTT; CDR3: CASSEGDSYSNQPQHF
size: -; V: TRBV4-1; length: 15; D: TRBD1; J: TRBJ2-4; DNA: TGCGCCAGCAGCCAGGATACAGGGGCTGGGGTCATTCAGTACTTC; CDR3: CASSQDTGAGVIQYF
size: few; V: TRBV12-5; length: 18; D: TRBD2; J: TRBJ2-1; DNA: TGTGCTAGTGGTTCTGGGACTAGCGGGAAGTATCCCTACAATGAGCAGTTCTTC; CDR3: CASGSGTSGKYPYNEQFF
size: -; V: TRBV6-1; length: 16; D: TRBD1; J: TRBJ1-2; DNA: TGTGCCAGCAGTGAAGCAGACACTCTTGGACAGGGGGTCGGGACCTTC; CDR3: CASSEADTLGQGVGTF
size: -; V: TRBV5-4; length: 14; D: TRBD2; J: TRBJ2-1; DNA: TGTGCCAGCAAGGGGCGGGAGAGGGTCAATGAGCAGTTCTTC; CDR3: CASKGRERVNEQFF
size: -; V: TRBV18; length: 15; D: -; J: TRBJ2-5; DNA: TGTGCCAGCTCACCACTCGGTCTAGCTGGAGAGACCCAGTACTTC; CDR3: CASSPLGLAGETQYF
size: -; V: TRBV11-2; length: 14; D: -; J: TRBJ2-1; DNA: TGTGCCAGCAGCTTAGAGTGGAGGGCGAGTGAGCAGTTCTTC; CDR3: CASSLEWRASEQFF
size: -; V: TRBV2; length: 20; D: TRBD1; J: TRBJ1-2; DNA: TGTGCCAGCAGTGAGGAAAGGGGAGGCAGGGGGATCCGGAGGAACTATGGCTACACCTTC; CDR3: CASSEERGGRGIRRNYGYTF
size: -; V: TRBV27; length: 14; D: TRBD2; J: TRBJ2-7; DNA: TGTGCCAGCAGTTTAAGGAAGCGGGAGAAGGGGCAGTACTTC; CDR3: CASSLRKREKGQYF
size: -; V: TRBV5-1; length: 16; D: TRBD1; J: TRBJ1-5; DNA: TGCGCCAGCAGCTTGGGTGCCGGGACAGGGGATCAGCCCCAGCATTTT; CDR3: CASSLGAGTGDQPQHF
size: -; V: TRBV5-1; length: 13; D: TRBD1; J: TRBJ2-7; DNA: TGCGCCAGCAGCGTGGGACAGGGAAGGGAGCAGTACTTC; CDR3: CASSVGQGREQYF
size: few; V: TRBV29-1; length: 14; D: TRBD1; J: TRBJ1-2; DNA: TGCAGCGTTGAAAGACAGGGAGTTGCCTATGGCTACACCTTC; CDR3: CSVERQGVAYGYTF
size: -; V: TRBV7-9; length: 15; D: -; J: TRBJ2-7; DNA: TGTGCCAGCAGCTTAAGCCGCGCGGGAACCTACGAGCAGTACTTC; CDR3: CASSLSRAGTYEQYF
size: -; V: TRBV14; length: 15; D: TRBD1; J: TRBJ2-7; DNA: TGTGCCAGCAGCCAAGATCTTGACAGGGTCTACGAGCAGTACTTC; CDR3: CASSQDLDRVYEQYF
size: -; V: TRBV15; length: 16; D: -; J: TRBJ1-5; DNA: TGTGCCACCAGCAGAGCAGGATTCTTTAGCAATCAGCCCCAGCATTTT; CDR3: CATSRAGFFSNQPQHF
size: -; V: TRBV7-9; length: 15; D: -; J: TRBJ1-2; DNA: TGTGCCAGCAGCTTAGGTACAGGGAAAAATTATGGCTACACCTTC; CDR3: CASSLGTGKNYGYTF
size: -; V: TRBV28; length: 14; D: -; J: TRBJ1-5; DNA: TGTGCCAGCAGTTTCCAGGGTTCCAATCAGCCCCAGCATTTT; CDR3: CASSFQGSNQPQHF
size: -; V: TRBV18; length: 21; D: TRBD2; J: TRBJ2-5; DNA: TGTGCCAGCTCACCACGGGCCAGGTCGACAACTAGCGGGAGGGCCCTAGAGACCCAGTACTTC; CDR3: CASSPRARSTTSGRALETQYF
size: -; V: TRBV4-1; length: 19; D: TRBD2; J: TRBJ2-2; DNA: TGCGCCAGCAGCCACAGACTAGCGGGAGGGCCCTCGAGCACCGGGGAGCTGTTTTTT; CDR3: CASSHRLAGGPSSTGELFF
size: once; V: TRBV10-3; length: 13; D: -; J: TRBJ1-6; DNA: TGTGCCATCAGTGGTCAGGGATCTCGACCCCTCCACTTT; CDR3: CAISGQGSRPLHF
size: -; V: TRBV2; length: 13; D: -; J: TRBJ1-2; DNA: TGTGCCAGCAACCTAGCGGGGCGCTATGGCTACACCTTC; CDR3: CASNLAGRYGYTF
size: -; V: TRBV6-1; length: 16; D: -; J: TRBJ1-5; DNA: TGTGCCAGCAGTGAATTACAGGGATATAGCAATCAGCCCCAGCATTTT; CDR3: CASSELQGYSNQPQHF
size: -; V: TRBV2; length: 15; D: TRBD1; J: TRBJ1-2; DNA: TGTGCCAGCTCAGAAAGGGGACAGGGGGACAGTGGCTACACCTTC; CDR3: CASSERGQGDSGYTF